Sequencing of this T cell receptor (beta chain) was carried out in a study of T cell repertoires in cytomegalovirus infection. This clonotype has a handful of counts. One entry per CDR3 protein, called by TCRdb with MiXCR from the reads. The data contain fewer than 550,000 distinct CDR3 sequences, approximately 25% of them singletons. Germline-derived CDR1 and CDR2 are SGHDT and YYEEEE. Trimming stripped 3 bases from V and 8 bases from J, with 8 bases between. CDR3 length equals 12 residues. The sequence came from a human donor in good health (CMV status not recorded). Some clones in this sample may be carry-over from other donors' samples. The chain joins TRBV5-6 to TRBJ1-4, with D possibly TRBD1 on 6 matching bases. Sample: PBMCs. CDR3 region: CASSWTDEKLFF. The CDR3 DNA is TGTGCCAGCAGCTGGACAGACGAAAAACTGTTTTTT.